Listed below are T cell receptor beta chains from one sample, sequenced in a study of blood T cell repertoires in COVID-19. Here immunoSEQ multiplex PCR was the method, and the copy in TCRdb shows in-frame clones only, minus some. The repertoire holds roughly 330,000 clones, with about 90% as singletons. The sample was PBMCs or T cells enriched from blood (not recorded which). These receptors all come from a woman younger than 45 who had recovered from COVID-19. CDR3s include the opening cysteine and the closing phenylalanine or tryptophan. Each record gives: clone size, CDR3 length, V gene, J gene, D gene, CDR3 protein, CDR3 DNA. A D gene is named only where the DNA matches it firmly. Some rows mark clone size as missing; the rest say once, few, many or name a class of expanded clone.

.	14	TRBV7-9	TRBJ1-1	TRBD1	CASNRDRGLPEAFF	TGTGCCAGCAACAGAGACAGGGGGCTGCCTGAAGCTTTCTTT
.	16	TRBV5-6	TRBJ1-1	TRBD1	CASSLAGTGASTEAFF	TGTGCCAGCAGCTTGGCCGGGACAGGGGCGAGCACTGAAGCTTTCTTT
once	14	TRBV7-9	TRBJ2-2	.	CASTHRGGTGELFF	TGTGCCAGCACCCATCGAGGGGGCACCGGGGAGCTGTTTTTT
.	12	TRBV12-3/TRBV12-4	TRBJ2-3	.	CASRYYTDTQYF	TGTGCCAGCAGGTATTACACAGATACGCAGTATTTT
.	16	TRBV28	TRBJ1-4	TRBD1	CASSLSGQGFNEKLFF	TGTGCCAGCAGTTTATCCGGACAGGGGTTTAATGAAAAACTGTTTTTT
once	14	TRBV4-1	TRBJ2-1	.	CASSQNTGYNEQFF	TGCGCCAGCAGCCAAAATACAGGGTACAATGAGCAGTTCTTC
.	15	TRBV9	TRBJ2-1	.	CASSVQRYSYNEQFF	TGTGCCAGCAGCGTACAGCGGTACTCCTACAATGAGCAGTTCTTC
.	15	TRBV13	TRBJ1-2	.	CASSSDRQVSYGYTF	TGTGCCAGCAGCTCGGATCGGCAGGTTAGCTATGGCTACACCTTC
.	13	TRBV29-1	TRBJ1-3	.	CSVSLNSGNTIYF	TGCAGCGTATCACTAAACTCTGGAAACACCATATATTTT
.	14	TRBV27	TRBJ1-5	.	CASKGGGSNQPQHF	TGTGCCAGCAAGGGCGGGGGAAGCAATCAGCCCCAGCATTTT
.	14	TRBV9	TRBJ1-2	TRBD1	CASSERDRFYGYTF	TGTGCCAGCAGCGAGAGGGACAGATTCTATGGCTACACCTTC
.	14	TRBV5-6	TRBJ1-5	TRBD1	CASSPGTGNQPQHF	TGTGCCAGCAGCCCAGGGACAGGTAATCAGCCCCAGCATTTT
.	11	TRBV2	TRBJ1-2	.	CASRGVHGYTF	TGTGCCAGCAGAGGGGTCCATGGCTACACCTTC
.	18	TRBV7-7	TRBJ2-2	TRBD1	CASSLGTGIPLDTGELFF	TGTGCCAGCAGCTTGGGGACAGGTATCCCCTTGGACACCGGGGAGCTGTTTTTT
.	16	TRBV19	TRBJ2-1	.	CASSTGAASSYNEQFF	TGTGCCAGTAGTACAGGGGCTGCCAGCTCCTACAATGAGCAGTTCTTC
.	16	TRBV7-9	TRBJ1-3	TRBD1	CASSSRQGFSGNTIYF	TGTGCCAGCAGCTCCCGACAGGGATTCTCTGGAAACACCATATATTTT
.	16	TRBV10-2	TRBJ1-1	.	CASSEMRGIKNTEAFF	TGCGCCAGCAGTGAGATGAGAGGGATTAAGAACACTGAAGCTTTCTTT
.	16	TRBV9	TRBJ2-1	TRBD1	CASSVHRGRGGNEQFF	TGTGCCAGCAGCGTCCACAGGGGGCGCGGGGGAAATGAGCAGTTCTTC
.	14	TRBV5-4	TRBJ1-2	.	CASSLEGRWSGYTF	TGTGCCAGCAGCTTGGAGGGGAGGTGGAGTGGCTACACCTTC
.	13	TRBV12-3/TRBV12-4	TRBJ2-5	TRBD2	CASSSQTSGPQYF	TGTGCCAGCAGTTCCCAGACTAGCGGACCCCAGTACTTC
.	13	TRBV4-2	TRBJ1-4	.	CASSPRVREKLFF	TGTGCCAGCAGCCCCAGGGTTAGGGAAAAACTGTTTTTT
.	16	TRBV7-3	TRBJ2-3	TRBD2	CASSLGTSGGTDTQYF	TGTGCCAGCAGCCTCGGGACTAGCGGTGGCACAGATACGCAGTATTTT
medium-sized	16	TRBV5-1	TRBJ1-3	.	CASSLRQAGTGNTIYF	TGCGCCAGCAGCTTGCGACAGGCTGGAACTGGAAACACCATATATTTT
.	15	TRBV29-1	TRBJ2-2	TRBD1	CSVQPGQGNTGELFF	TGCAGCGTCCAACCGGGACAGGGAAACACCGGGGAGCTGTTTTTT
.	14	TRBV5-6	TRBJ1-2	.	CASSLQGPNYGYTF	TGTGCCAGCAGCTTACAGGGCCCTAACTATGGCTACACCTTC
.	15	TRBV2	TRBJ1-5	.	CASSLHTAGFQPQHF	TGTGCCAGCAGTCTCCACACCGCAGGGTTTCAGCCCCAGCATTTT
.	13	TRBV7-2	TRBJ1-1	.	CASSFTQGPEAFF	TGTGCCAGCAGCTTCACACAGGGACCTGAAGCTTTCTTT
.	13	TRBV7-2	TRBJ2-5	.	CASSFRQQETQYF	TGTGCCAGCAGCTTCCGACAGCAAGAGACCCAGTACTTC
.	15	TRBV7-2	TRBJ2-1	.	CASSSRGLLYNEQFF	TGTGCCAGCAGCTCTAGGGGGTTACTCTACAATGAGCAGTTCTTC
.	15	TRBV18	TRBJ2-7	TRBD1	CASSAGTGGSYEQYF	TGTGCCAGCTCCGCGGGGACAGGGGGTAGCTACGAGCAGTACTTC
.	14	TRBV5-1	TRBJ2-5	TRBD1	CASHGTGVGETQYF	TGCGCCAGCCATGGAACAGGGGTGGGGGAGACCCAGTACTTC
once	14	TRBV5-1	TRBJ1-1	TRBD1	CASSSGQENTEAFF	TGCGCCAGCAGCTCTGGACAGGAGAACACTGAAGCTTTCTTT
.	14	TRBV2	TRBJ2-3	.	CASRAGVSADTQYF	TGTGCCAGCAGGGCCGGGGTTAGCGCAGATACGCAGTATTTT
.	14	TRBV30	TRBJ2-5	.	CAWRIAGTQWTQYF	TGTGCCTGGAGGATTGCCGGGACACAATGGACCCAGTACTTC
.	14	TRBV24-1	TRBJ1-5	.	CATSDLHRDQPQHF	TGTGCCACCAGTGATTTGCACAGAGATCAGCCCCAGCATTTT
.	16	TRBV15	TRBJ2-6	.	CATSIPLANGANVLTF	TGTGCCACCAGCATTCCTCTAGCGAATGGGGCCAACGTCCTGACTTTC
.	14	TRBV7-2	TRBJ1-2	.	CASSPPGGWQGYTF	TGTGCCAGCAGCCCACCAGGCGGGTGGCAAGGCTACACCTTC
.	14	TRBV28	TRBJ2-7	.	CASSPGGQFYEQYF	TGTGCCAGCAGTCCCGGGGGGCAATTCTACGAGCAGTACTTC
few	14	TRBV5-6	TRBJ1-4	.	CASSPTGFNEKLFF	TGTGCCAGCAGTCCCACAGGGTTTAATGAAAAACTGTTTTTT
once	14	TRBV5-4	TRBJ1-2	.	CASSFGHQNYGYTF	TGTGCCAGCAGCTTCGGACATCAGAACTATGGCTACACCTTC
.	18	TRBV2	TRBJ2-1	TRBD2	CASSDGGGAGGSYNEQFF	TGTGCCAGCAGTGACGGCGGGGGGGCCGGAGGATCCTACAATGAGCAGTTCTTC
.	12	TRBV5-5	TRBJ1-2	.	CASSLDIYGYTF	TGTGCCAGCAGCTTGGACATCTATGGCTACACCTTC
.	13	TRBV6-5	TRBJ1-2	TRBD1	CASRRQGAHGYTF	TGTGCCAGCAGGAGGCAGGGGGCGCATGGCTACACCTTC
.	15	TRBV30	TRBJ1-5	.	CAWSTGSLGNQPQHF	TGTGCCTGGAGTACAGGGAGTTTAGGCAATCAGCCCCAGCATTTT
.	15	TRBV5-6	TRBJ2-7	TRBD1	CASSLQGAPTYEQYF	TGTGCCAGCAGCTTACAGGGGGCTCCCACCTACGAGCAGTACTTC
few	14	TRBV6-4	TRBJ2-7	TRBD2	CASRRDIAGGEQYF	TGTGCCAGCAGAAGGGACATCGCGGGGGGCGAGCAGTACTTC
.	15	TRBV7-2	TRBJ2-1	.	CASSLGLPQVDEQFF	TGTGCCAGCAGCCTGGGACTCCCCCAAGTGGATGAGCAGTTCTTC
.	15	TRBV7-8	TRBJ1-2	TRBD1	CASSLDRAESYGYTF	TGTGCCAGCAGCCTGGACAGGGCGGAATCCTATGGCTACACCTTC
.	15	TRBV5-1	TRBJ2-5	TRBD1	CASRPGTGAGETQYF	TGCGCCAGCAGGCCCGGGACAGGGGCGGGGGAGACCCAGTACTTC
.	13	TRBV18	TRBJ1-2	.	CASSPTGNGGYTF	TGTGCCAGCTCACCAACAGGGAACGGTGGCTACACCTTC
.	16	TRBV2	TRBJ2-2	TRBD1	CASRPYRGRMGGELFF	TGTGCCAGCAGACCTTACAGGGGGCGGATGGGCGGGGAGCTGTTTTTT
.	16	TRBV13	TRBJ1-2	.	CASSRNLDRPFYGYTF	TGTGCCAGCAGTCGAAACCTCGACAGGCCGTTCTATGGCTACACCTTC
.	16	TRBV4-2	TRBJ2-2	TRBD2	CASSQLAGGPTGELFF	TGTGCCAGCAGCCAACTAGCGGGGGGGCCCACCGGGGAGCTGTTTTTT
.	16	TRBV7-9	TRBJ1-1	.	CASSPGWGLGNTEAFF	TGTGCCAGCAGCCCCGGATGGGGACTGGGGAACACTGAAGCTTTCTTT
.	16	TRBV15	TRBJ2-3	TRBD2	CATSRDLSGGYDTQYF	TGTGCCACCAGCAGAGATCTGAGCGGGGGGTATGATACGCAGTATTTT
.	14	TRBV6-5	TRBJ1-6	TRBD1	CASRGQHYNSPLHF	TGTGCCAGCAGGGGACAGCACTATAATTCACCCCTCCACTTT
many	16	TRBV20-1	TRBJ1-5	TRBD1	CSASDTGTGGNQPQHF	TGCAGTGCTAGTGACACCGGGACAGGGGGCAATCAGCCCCAGCATTTT
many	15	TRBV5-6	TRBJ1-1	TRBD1	CASSLPTLQGAEAFF	TGTGCCAGCAGCCTTCCCACCCTCCAGGGGGCTGAAGCTTTCTTT
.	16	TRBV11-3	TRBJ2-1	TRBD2	CASSFSLAGGIGEQFF	TGTGCCAGCAGCTTTTCCCTAGCGGGGGGCATCGGTGAGCAGTTCTTC